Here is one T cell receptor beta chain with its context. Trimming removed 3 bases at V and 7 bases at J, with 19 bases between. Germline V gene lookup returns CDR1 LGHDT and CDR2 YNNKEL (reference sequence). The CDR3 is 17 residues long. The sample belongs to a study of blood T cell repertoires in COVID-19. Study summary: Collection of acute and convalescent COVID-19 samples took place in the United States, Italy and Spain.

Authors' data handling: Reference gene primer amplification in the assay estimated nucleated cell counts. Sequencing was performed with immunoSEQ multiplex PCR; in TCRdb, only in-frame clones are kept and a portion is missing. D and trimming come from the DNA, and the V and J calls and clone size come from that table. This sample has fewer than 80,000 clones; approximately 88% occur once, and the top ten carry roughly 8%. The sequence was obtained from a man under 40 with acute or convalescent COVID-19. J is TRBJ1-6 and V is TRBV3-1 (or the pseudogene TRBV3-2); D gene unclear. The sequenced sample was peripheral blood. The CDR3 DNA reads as TGTGCCAGCAGCCACCAGGTTTTGGAGGGCAGGAATTCACCCCTCCACTTT. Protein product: CASSHQVLEGRNSPLHF.